The clone carrying this T cell receptor beta chain was seen many times. The entry originates in a study of neurological immune-mediated disorders. The time point was: longitudinal time-point 1 (baseline). CDR3 length equals 13 residues. Germline V lookup: CDR1 SQVTM, CDR2 ANQGSEA. V lost 4 bases, J lost 0 bases, and 7 bases lay in between. TCRdb redid the calling of the 5' RACE reads with MiXCR, one entry per CDR3 protein. The data contain over 55,000 distinct CDR3 sequences, roughly 10% of them singletons. The chain recombines TRBV29-1 with TRBJ1-3; D uncertain. This clonotype was sampled from a male donor with HTLV-1-associated myelopathy (HAM/TSP). The sample consisted of PBMCs. CDR3 amino acids: CSVAPSSGNTIYF. CDR3 DNA: TGCAGCGTTGCGCCAAGCTCTGGAAACACCATATATTTT.